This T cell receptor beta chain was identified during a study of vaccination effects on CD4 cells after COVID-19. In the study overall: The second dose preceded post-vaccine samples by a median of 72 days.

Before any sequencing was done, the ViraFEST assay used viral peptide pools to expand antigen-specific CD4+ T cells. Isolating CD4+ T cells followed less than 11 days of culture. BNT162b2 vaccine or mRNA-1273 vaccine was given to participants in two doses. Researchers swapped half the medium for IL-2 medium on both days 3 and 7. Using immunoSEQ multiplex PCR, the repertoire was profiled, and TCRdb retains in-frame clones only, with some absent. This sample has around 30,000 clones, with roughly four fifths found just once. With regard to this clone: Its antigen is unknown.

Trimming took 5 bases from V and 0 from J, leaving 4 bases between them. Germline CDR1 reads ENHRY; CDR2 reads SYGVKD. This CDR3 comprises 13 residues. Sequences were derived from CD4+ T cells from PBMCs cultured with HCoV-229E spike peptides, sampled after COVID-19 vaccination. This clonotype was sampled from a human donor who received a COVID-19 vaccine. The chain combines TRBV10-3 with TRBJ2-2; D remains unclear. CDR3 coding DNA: TGTGCCATCAGTACAGCGAACACCGGGGAGCTGTTTTTT. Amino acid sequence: CAISTANTGELFF.